This T cell receptor beta chain was sequenced during a study of chemoradiotherapy in HPV16-positive cancers. Background on the study: A couple of HPV16-positive patients' cells yielded candidate HPV-specific clones and common motifs. Study results and limitations: For HPV16-positive patients, expanding HPV-responsive T cells associated with longer recurrence-free survival. HPV-specific T cells were functionally defined from only a couple of HPV16-positive patients. Candidate HPV-specific clones and E7-related TCR motifs grew in tumor during treatment.

A word on this clone: Its antigen is not identified.

The data were produced by immunoSEQ multiplex PCR, yet TCRdb's version contains in-frame clones alone and is incomplete. The sample consists of approximately 52,000 clones, roughly nine tenths of them appearing once. This TCR came from a human donor with HPV-associated anogenital cancer. The input for sequencing was blood, taken from a patient who underwent chemoradiotherapy.

CDR3 region: CASSLETGGVSPLHF. CDR3 bases: TGTGCCAGCAGCTTGGAGACAGGGGGCGTATCACCCCTCCACTTT. The rearrangement joins TRBV5-4 to TRBJ1-6, with 10 bases identical to TRBD1. The CDR3 length is 15 residues. Germline lookup yields CDR1 SGHNT and CDR2 YYREEE (reference sequence). V lost 0 bases to trimming and J lost 10 bases; unmatched junction nucleotides: 4.